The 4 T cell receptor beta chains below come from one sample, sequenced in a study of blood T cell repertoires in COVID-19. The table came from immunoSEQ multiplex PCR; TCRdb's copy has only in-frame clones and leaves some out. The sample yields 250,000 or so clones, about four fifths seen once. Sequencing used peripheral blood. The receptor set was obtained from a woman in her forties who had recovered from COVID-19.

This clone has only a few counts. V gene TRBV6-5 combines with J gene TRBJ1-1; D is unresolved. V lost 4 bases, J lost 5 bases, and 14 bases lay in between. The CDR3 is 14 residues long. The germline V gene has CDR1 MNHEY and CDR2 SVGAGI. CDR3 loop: CASSSRLGRTEAFF. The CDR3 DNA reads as TGTGCCAGCAGTTCCAGACTTGGTCGGACTGAAGCTTTCTTT.

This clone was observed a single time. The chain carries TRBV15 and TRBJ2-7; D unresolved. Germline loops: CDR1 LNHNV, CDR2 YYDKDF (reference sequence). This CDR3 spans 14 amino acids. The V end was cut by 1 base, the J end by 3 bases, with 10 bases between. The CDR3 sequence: CATSRGSQDYEQYF. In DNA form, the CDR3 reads TGTGCCACCAGCAGAGGCAGTCAAGACTACGAGCAGTACTTC.

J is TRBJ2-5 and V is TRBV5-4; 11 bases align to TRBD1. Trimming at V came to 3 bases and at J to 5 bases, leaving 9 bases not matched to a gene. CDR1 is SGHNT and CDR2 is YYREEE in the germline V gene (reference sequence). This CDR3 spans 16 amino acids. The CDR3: CASSWTRTGGRETQYF. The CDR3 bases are TGTGCCAGCAGCTGGACTAGGACAGGGGGCCGGGAGACCCAGTACTTC.

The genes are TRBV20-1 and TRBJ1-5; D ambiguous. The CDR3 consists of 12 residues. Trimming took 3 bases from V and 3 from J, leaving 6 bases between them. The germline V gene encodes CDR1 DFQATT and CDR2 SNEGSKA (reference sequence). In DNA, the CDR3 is TGCAGTGCTAGTTGGGCCAATCAGCCCCAGCATTTT. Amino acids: CSASWANQPQHF.